These T cell receptor beta chains were read from a single sample in a study of T cell repertoires in cytomegalovirus infection. From the reads, TCRdb called clonotypes with MiXCR, one entry per CDR3 protein. The sample gives roughly 180,000 distinct CDR3 sequences, roughly 21% of which show up once; about 25% is in the top ten. These receptors have no known antigen. This specimen consisted of CD8+ T cells from cultured PBMCs, obtained from culture after CMV antigen stimulation. All receptors come from a human donor in good health (CMV status not recorded). Some clones in this sample may be carry-over from other donors' samples. The CDR3 runs from the conserved cysteine through the conserved F or W. D genes are given only for firm matches. Rows give clone size only sometimes, using once, few, many, or a class for an expanded clone.

j_gene | v_gene | abundance | d_gene | CDR3aa | CDR3nt
TRBJ2-5 | TRBV12-3/TRBV12-4 | . | TRBD1 | CASSESGGVETQYF | TGTGCCAGCAGTGAATCAGGGGGCGTCGAGACCCAGTACTTC
TRBJ1-4 | TRBV27 | . | TRBD1 | CASTKGGYRGPANEKLFF | TGTGCCAGCACCAAAGGGGGCTACAGGGGACCGGCTAATGAAAAACTGTTTTTT
TRBJ2-7 | TRBV19 | few | . | CASSPPQGYEQYF | TGTGCCAGTAGCCCTCCTCAGGGCTACGAGCAGTACTTC
TRBJ2-7 | TRBV7-9 | . | TRBD2 | CASSSRLAGGYEQYF | TGTGCCAGCAGTTCCAGACTAGCGGGGGGCTACGAGCAGTACTTC
TRBJ2-6 | TRBV28 | . | TRBD1 | CASSFSDREALLNVLTF | TGTGCCAGCAGTTTTTCGGACAGGGAAGCCTTACTGAACGTCCTGACTTTC
TRBJ2-7 | TRBV19 | medium-sized | . | CASSSGRGREQYF | TGTGCCAGTAGTAGCGGACGAGGCCGGGAGCAGTACTTC
TRBJ2-3 | TRBV6-2/TRBV6-3 | . | . | CASSSVRSLEDTQYF | TGTGCCAGCAGTTCCGTACGGTCCCTAGAAGATACGCAGTATTTT
TRBJ1-1 | TRBV7-2 | many | . | CASSFRTEAFF | TGTGCCAGCAGCTTTCGGACTGAAGCTTTCTTT
TRBJ2-3 | TRBV6-1 | . | . | CASSDTAGATTDTQYF | TGTGCCAGCAGTGATACCGCAGGGGCCACCACAGATACGCAGTATTTT
TRBJ2-7 | TRBV4-1 | few | . | CASSQVVGLRGEQYF | TGCGCCAGCAGCCAAGTAGTGGGACTGAGAGGGGAGCAGTACTTC
TRBJ2-4 | TRBV7-2 | . | TRBD1 | CASSLAGDRVLAKNIQYF | TGTGCCAGCAGCTTAGCAGGGGACAGGGTATTAGCCAAAAACATTCAGTACTTC
TRBJ2-7 | TRBV7-9 | few | TRBD1 | CASSSSRQGYEQYF | TGTGCCAGCAGCTCCAGTCGACAGGGCTACGAGCAGTACTTC
TRBJ1-2 | TRBV27 | few | . | CASSLSRGQANYGYTF | TGTGCCAGCAGTTTATCGAGGGGACAAGCTAACTATGGCTACACCTTC
TRBJ2-7 | TRBV7-2 | few | TRBD2 | CASSSPFGDGGGSYEQYF | TGTGCCAGCAGCTCCCCTTTCGGGGACGGCGGGGGCTCCTACGAGCAGTACTTC
TRBJ2-7 | TRBV7-2 | . | . | CASRTVAPYEQYF | TGTGCCAGCAGGACAGTGGCCCCCTACGAGCAGTACTTC
TRBJ1-5 | TRBV6-6 | few | . | CASSEDGGGQPQHF | TGTGCCAGCAGTGAGGACGGGGGCGGGCAGCCCCAGCATTTT
TRBJ2-1 | TRBV7-9 | few | . | CASSDRQALINEQFF | TGTGCCAGCAGCGACCGACAGGCTTTAATCAATGAGCAGTTCTTC
TRBJ2-7 | TRBV7-9 | . | . | CASSLSQGAEQYF | TGTGCCAGCAGCTTAAGCCAGGGTGCCGAGCAGTACTTC
TRBJ2-3 | TRBV12-3/TRBV12-4 | . | TRBD1 | CASSMGQGSDTQYF | TGTGCCAGCAGTATGGGACAGGGATCAGATACGCAGTATTTT
TRBJ2-7 | TRBV10-3 | few | . | CAISGDIKYEQYF | TGTGCCATCAGTGGCGACATCAAGTACGAGCAGTACTTC